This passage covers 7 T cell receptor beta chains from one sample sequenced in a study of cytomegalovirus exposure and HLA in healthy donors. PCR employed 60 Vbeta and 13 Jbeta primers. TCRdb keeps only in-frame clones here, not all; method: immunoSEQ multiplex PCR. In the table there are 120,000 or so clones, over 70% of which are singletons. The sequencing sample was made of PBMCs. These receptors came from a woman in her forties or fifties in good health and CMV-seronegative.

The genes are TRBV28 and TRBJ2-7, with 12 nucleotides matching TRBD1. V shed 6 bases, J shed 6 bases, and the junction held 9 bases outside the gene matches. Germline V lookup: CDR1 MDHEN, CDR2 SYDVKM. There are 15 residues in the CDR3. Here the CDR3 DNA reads TGTGCCAGCAGAGCCCGGGACAGGGGGCTGCTCGAGCAGTACTTC. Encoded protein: CASRARDRGLLEQYF.

The CDR3 region has the DNA TGCGCCAGCAGGTTAGCGGGAGGGCAGTTCTTC. Amino acids: CASRLAGGQFF. This chain uses TRBV5-1 with TRBJ2-1, with 10 positions matching TRBD2. The CDR3 extends over 11 amino acids. The trim removed 5 bases at V and 12 bases at J, leaving 2 bases unmatched. From germline, CDR1 is SGHRS and CDR2 YFSETQ.

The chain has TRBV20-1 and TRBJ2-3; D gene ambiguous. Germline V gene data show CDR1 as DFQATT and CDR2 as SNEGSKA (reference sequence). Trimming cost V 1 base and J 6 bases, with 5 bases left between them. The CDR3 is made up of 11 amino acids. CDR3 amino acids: CSARVGDTQYF. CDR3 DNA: TGCAGTGCTAGAGTCGGTGATACGCAGTATTTT.

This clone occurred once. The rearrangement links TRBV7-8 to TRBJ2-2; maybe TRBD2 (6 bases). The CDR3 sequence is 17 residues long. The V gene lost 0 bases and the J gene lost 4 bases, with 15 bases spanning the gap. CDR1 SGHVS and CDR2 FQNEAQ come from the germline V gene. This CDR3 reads CASSLALRDFSTGELFF. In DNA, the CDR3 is TGTGCCAGCAGCTTAGCTCTACGGGACTTTAGCACCGGGGAGCTGTTTTTT.

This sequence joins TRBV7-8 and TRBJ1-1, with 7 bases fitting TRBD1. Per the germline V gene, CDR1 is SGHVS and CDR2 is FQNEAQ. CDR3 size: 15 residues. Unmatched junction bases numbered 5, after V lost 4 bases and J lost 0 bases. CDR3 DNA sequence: TGTGCCAGCAGCTCACGACAGGGAGTGAACACTGAAGCTTTCTTT. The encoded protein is CASSSRQGVNTEAFF.

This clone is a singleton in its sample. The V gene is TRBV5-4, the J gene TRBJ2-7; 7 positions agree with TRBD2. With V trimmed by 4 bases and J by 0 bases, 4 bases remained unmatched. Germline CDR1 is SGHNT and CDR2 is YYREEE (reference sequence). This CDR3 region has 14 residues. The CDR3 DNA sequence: TGTGCCAGCAGCCTAGGGGACTACTCCTACGAGCAGTACTTC. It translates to CASSLGDYSYEQYF.

DNA of the CDR3: TGTGCCAGTAGGGGCCAGGCGCTCTCTCCCTACGAGCAGTACTTC. Residues: CASRGQALSPYEQYF. The rearrangement uses TRBV19 and TRBJ2-7, with unresolved D. The CDR3 runs 15 residues. The V and J ends lost 6 bases and 2 bases respectively, with 17 bases between them. Germline assignment: CDR1 LNHDA and CDR2 SQIVND (reference sequence). The full variable domain, completed using reference TRBV19 and TRBJ2-7, is DGGITQSPKYLFRKEGQNVTLSCEQNLNHDAMYWYRQDPGQGLRLIYYSQIVNDFQKGDIAEGYSVSREKKESFPLTVTSAQKNPTAFYLCASRGQALSPYEQYFGPGTRLTVT.